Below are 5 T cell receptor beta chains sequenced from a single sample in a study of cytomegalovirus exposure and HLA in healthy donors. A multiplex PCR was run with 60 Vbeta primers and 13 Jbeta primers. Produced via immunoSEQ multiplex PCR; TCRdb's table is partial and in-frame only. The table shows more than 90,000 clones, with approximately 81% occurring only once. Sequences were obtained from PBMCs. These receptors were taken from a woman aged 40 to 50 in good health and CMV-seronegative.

CDR3 nucleotide sequence: TGCGCCAGCAGCAATGGACTGCTGCTCTATGGCTACACCTTC. It is translated as CASSNGLLLYGYTF. The chain uses TRBV5-1 and TRBJ1-2; D is unresolved. V dropped 4 bases and J dropped 4 bases, with 14 bases sitting between them. Germline V gene lookup returns CDR1 SGHRS and CDR2 YFSETQ. The CDR3 extends over 14 amino acids.

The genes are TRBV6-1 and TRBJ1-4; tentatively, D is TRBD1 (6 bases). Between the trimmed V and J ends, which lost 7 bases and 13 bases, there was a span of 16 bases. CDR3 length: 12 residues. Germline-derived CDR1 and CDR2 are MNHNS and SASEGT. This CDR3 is CASNKGDRGLFF. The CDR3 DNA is TGTGCCAGCAACAAGGGGGACCGCGGACTGTTTTTT.

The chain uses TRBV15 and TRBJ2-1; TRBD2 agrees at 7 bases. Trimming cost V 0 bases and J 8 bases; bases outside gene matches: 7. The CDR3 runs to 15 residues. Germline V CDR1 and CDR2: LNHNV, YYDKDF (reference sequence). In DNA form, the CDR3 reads TGTGCCACCAGCAGAGATGGGGGAGGGAGCTATGAGCAGTTCTTC. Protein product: CATSRDGGGSYEQFF.

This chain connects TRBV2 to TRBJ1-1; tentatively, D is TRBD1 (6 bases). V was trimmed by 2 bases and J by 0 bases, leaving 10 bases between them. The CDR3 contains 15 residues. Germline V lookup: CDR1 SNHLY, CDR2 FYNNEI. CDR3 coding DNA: TGTGCCAGCAGTGAAACAGGGTTGATGAACACTGAAGCTTTCTTT. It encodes CASSETGLMNTEAFF.

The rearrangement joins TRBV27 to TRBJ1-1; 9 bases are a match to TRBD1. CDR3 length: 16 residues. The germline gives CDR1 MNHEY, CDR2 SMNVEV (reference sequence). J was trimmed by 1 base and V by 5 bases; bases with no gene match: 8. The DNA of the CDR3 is TGTGCCAGCAGTCTCATTCCGGGACAGGGGAACACTGAAGCTTTCTTT. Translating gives CASSLIPGQGNTEAFF.